A selection of T cell receptor beta chains follows, all from one sample in a study of blood T cell repertoires in COVID-19. Assay used: immunoSEQ multiplex PCR; TCRdb lists only in-frame clones, some missing. Of over 200,000 clones detected, about 83% appear once; the ten largest clones hold 1.3%. Sequencing was carried out using peripheral blood. Receptors originate from a woman aged 25-40 years with COVID-19, enrolled during active disease. Both conserved end residues are part of each CDR3. The D gene is left open where the match is weak. Not all rows give a size; the values are once, few, many and, for expanded clones, a class.

size	D	V	J	CDR3	DNA
-	-	TRBV2	TRBJ2-7	CASSDGPGDEQYF	TGTGCCAGCAGTGACGGTCCAGGGGACGAGCAGTACTTC
-	-	TRBV6-2/TRBV6-3	TRBJ2-5	CASSPGTLPYF	TGTGCCAGCAGTCCCGGGACACTCCCGTACTTC
-	TRBD2	TRBV9	TRBJ2-2	CASSAGGSRGIGELFF	TGTGCCAGCAGCGCGGGGGGGTCTAGAGGGATCGGGGAGCTGTTTTTT
few	-	TRBV12-3/TRBV12-4	TRBJ2-5	CASGGSGKTQYF	TGTGCCAGCGGGGGGTCTGGGAAGACCCAGTACTTC
-	-	TRBV4-3	TRBJ2-5	CASSQAPGYQETQYF	TGCGCCAGCAGCCAAGCCCCGGGGTACCAAGAGACCCAGTACTTC
-	-	TRBV15	TRBJ2-1	CATSSSVNSYNEQFF	TGTGCCACCAGCAGTAGCGTCAATTCCTACAATGAGCAGTTCTTC
once	-	TRBV5-1	TRBJ1-5	CASSSGLQNQPQHF	TGCGCCAGCAGCTCGGGACTTCAGAATCAGCCCCAGCATTTT
-	-	TRBV6-6	TRBJ2-3	CASSYQIDTQYF	TGTGCCAGCAGCTATCAAATAGATACGCAGTATTTT
-	-	TRBV14	TRBJ1-1	CASSLTQGTEAFF	TGTGCCAGCAGCTTAACACAGGGCACTGAAGCTTTCTTT
-	-	TRBV28	TRBJ1-1	CASSQRGRTEAFF	TGTGCCAGCAGTCAAAGGGGCAGGACTGAAGCTTTCTTT
few	TRBD2	TRBV5-6	TRBJ2-3	CASSLERGLITDTQYF	TGTGCCAGCAGCTTGGAGCGGGGACTGATCACAGATACGCAGTATTTT
-	-	TRBV3-1/TRBV3-2	TRBJ2-1	CASSQDHGGHNEQFF	TGTGCCAGCAGCCAAGATCACGGAGGTCACAATGAGCAGTTCTTC
-	-	TRBV5-1	TRBJ2-1	CASSLGSGWAYNEQFF	TGCGCCAGCAGCTTGGGTTCGGGGTGGGCCTACAATGAGCAGTTCTTC
-	TRBD1	TRBV7-2	TRBJ1-5	CASSLTGRSQPQHF	TGTGCCAGCAGCTTGACAGGGAGGTCGCAGCCCCAGCATTTT
-	-	TRBV7-2	TRBJ2-7	CASSLAQGHYEQYF	TGTGCCAGCAGCTTAGCTCAGGGACACTACGAGCAGTACTTC
-	-	TRBV15	TRBJ1-2	CATSRDRGNYGYTF	TGTGCCACCAGCAGAGATAGGGGTAACTATGGCTACACCTTC